What follows are 16 T cell receptor beta chains derived from one specimen sequenced in a study of blood T cell repertoires in COVID-19. Here immunoSEQ multiplex PCR was the method, and the copy in TCRdb shows in-frame clones only, minus some. The sample lists 87,000 or so clones, 75% to 90% occurring once. The source material was peripheral blood. These receptors were taken from a woman between 50 and 59 years old with active or convalescent COVID-19.

The chain has TRBV4-3 and TRBJ1-1, with D maybe TRBD1 (6 bases). Trimming cost V 3 bases and J 0 bases, with 11 bases left between them. CDR1 is LGHNA and CDR2 is YSLEER in the germline V gene. The CDR3 totals 15 residues. The CDR3: CASSHSQGLNTEAFF. CDR3 in DNA: TGCGCCAGCAGCCACTCACAGGGCCTGAACACTGAAGCTTTCTTT.

The chain couples TRBV6-5 to TRBJ1-2; 7 bases align to TRBD1. Germline V gene sequence: CDR1 MNHEY, CDR2 SVGAGI. The V and J ends lost 2 bases and 8 bases, in that order; junction bases with no gene match: 11. The CDR3 loop spans 15 amino acids. CDR3 nucleotide sequence: TGTGCCAGCAGTTACGGGACAGAGAATCGAGGGGGCTACACCTTC. Amino acid sequence: CASSYGTENRGGYTF.

The chain recombines TRBV24-1 with TRBJ2-6; 8 positions agree with TRBD2. Germline values: CDR1 KGHDR, CDR2 SFDVKD. The CDR3 contains 16 residues. V trimming: 7 bases; J trimming: 4 bases; junction bases outside the gene matches: 8. The CDR3 is CATSHGGGLGANVLTF. CDR3 sequence (DNA): TGTGCCACCAGCCACGGGGGGGGCCTGGGGGCCAACGTCCTGACTTTC.

This clone was picked up a small number of times. The rearrangement links TRBV6-5 to TRBJ2-7; tentatively, D is TRBD2 (6 bases). Germline V CDR1 and CDR2: MNHEY, SVGAGI. V dropped 4 bases and J dropped 0 bases, with 13 bases sitting between them. The CDR3 is 15 amino acids. CDR3 loop: CASSSAGTVSYEQYF. CDR3 sequence (DNA): TGTGCCAGCAGTTCCGCTGGGACTGTCTCCTACGAGCAGTACTTC.

This chain joins TRBV7-9 and TRBJ2-5; a weak D match, TRBD2 (5 bases). The CDR3 is 12 residues long. Germline loops: CDR1 SEHNR, CDR2 FQNEAQ (reference sequence). V was cut by 6 bases and J by 9 bases, with 14 bases left in between. The CDR3 bases are TGTGCCAGCAGAGCGGACCGAGGGTCCCAGTACTTC. This encodes CASRADRGSQYF.

V is TRBV7-9 and J is TRBJ1-1, with D perhaps matching TRBD1 (5 bases). Per germline, CDR1 SEHNR and CDR2 FQNEAQ (reference sequence). The CDR3 is 17 amino acids. With 4 bases removed from V and 5 bases from J, the gap between germline ends came to 23 bases. CDR3 sequence: CASSYDRQGKLVTEAFF. The CDR3 nucleotides are TGTGCCAGCAGCTATGACCGGCAGGGAAAGTTGGTGACTGAAGCTTTCTTT.

The CDR3 loop is CASSYSRSPVGAGYTF. The CDR3 bases are TGTGCCAGCAGTTACTCGCGGTCCCCGGTGGGGGCTGGCTACACCTTC. The rearrangement joins TRBV6-5 to TRBJ1-2; a weak D match, TRBD1 (6 bases). Trimming stripped 0 bases from V and 7 bases from J, with 18 bases between. Germline CDR1 is MNHEY and CDR2 is SVGAGI. This CDR3 is 16 amino acids long.

The chain is built from TRBV5-5 and TRBJ1-2, with 10 bases that match TRBD1. The length of the CDR3 is 16 residues. V gave up 2 bases and J gave up 5 bases; unmatched junction bases: 9. The germline V gene encodes CDR1 SGHKS and CDR2 YYEKEE (reference sequence). The CDR3 protein is CASSLNSWGQGYGYTF. The CDR3 DNA reads TGTGCCAGCAGCTTAAATTCGTGGGGACAGGGGTATGGCTACACCTTC.

The chain links TRBV9 to TRBJ1-1, with a tentative D call TRBD1 (5 bases). Germline V gives CDR1 SGDLS, CDR2 YYNGEE. This CDR3 has 13 amino acids. Trimming removed 2 bases from V and 5 bases from J, with 10 bases in between. The CDR3, as DNA: TGTGCCAGCAGCGTCGGGACTGCAACTGAAGCTTTCTTT. Translating it yields CASSVGTATEAFF.

This clone was counted once. This chain connects TRBV5-8 to TRBJ1-1; weak D call: TRBD1 (5 bases). This CDR3 is 14 amino acids long. V lost 1 base and J 4 bases, leaving 11 bases between the germline ends. The germline V gene encodes CDR1 SGHTS and CDR2 YDEGEE. The CDR3 reads CASSLRGGGTEAFF. CDR3 in DNA: TGTGCCAGCAGCTTGCGGGGGGGAGGCACTGAAGCTTTCTTT.

The CDR3 nucleotides read TGTGCCAGCTGTATACTAGCGGACACAGATACGCAGTATTTT. Protein product: CASCILADTDTQYF. The V call is TRBV2, the J call TRBJ2-3, with 8 bases matching TRBD2. Per the germline V gene, CDR1 is SNHLY and CDR2 is FYNNEI. V dropped 8 bases and J dropped 2; count of bases not matched to a gene: 6. The CDR3 loop spans 14 amino acids.

The J gene is TRBJ2-3, the V gene TRBV11-3; TRBD1 matches at 7 bases. The CDR3 length is 15 residues. In germline, CDR1 is SGHNT, CDR2 YENEEA. Trimming removed 4 bases from V and 7 bases from J; junction bases left unmatched: 11. CDR3: CASSSRQGGPNTQYF. The CDR3 DNA follows: TGTGCCAGCAGCTCCCGACAGGGTGGGCCAAATACGCAGTATTTT. The entire variable domain, with the rest obtained from reference TRBV11-3 and TRBJ2-3, is as follows: EAGVVQSPRYKIIEKKQPVAFWCNPISGHNTLYWYLQNLGQGPELLIRYENEEAVDDSQLPKDRFSAERLKGVDSTLKIQPAELGDSAVYLCASSSRQGGPNTQYFGPGTRLTVL.

This chain uses TRBV30 with TRBJ1-1; D perhaps matches TRBD1 (6 bases). Trimming shortened V by 4 bases and J by 1 base, and 7 bases separated the two germline ends. The germline CDR1 and CDR2 sequences are GTSNPN and SVGIG (reference sequence). The CDR3 runs to 12 residues. The CDR3 sequence is CAWIQGNTEAFF. The CDR3 coding sequence is TGTGCCTGGATACAGGGGAACACTGAAGCTTTCTTT.

V and J are TRBV9 and TRBJ2-3; 8 positions match TRBD2. V trimming: 2 bases; J trimming: 6 bases; junction bases outside the gene matches: 5. This CDR3 has 14 residues. Germline V CDR1 and CDR2: SGDLS, YYNGEE. The CDR3 sequence: CASSVIGGVDTQYF. CDR3 nucleotides: TGTGCCAGCAGCGTTATCGGGGGGGTTGATACGCAGTATTTT.

V gene TRBV4-3 combines with J gene TRBJ2-1; 7 bases agree with TRBD2. The CDR3 totals 18 residues. J lost 0 bases, V lost 1 base, and 9 bases had no gene match. CDR1 and CDR2 (germline): LGHNA, YSLEER. The chain's CDR3 is CASSQVSGGLGSYNEQFF. The CDR3 DNA reads TGCGCCAGCAGCCAAGTTTCGGGGGGTTTGGGCTCCTACAATGAGCAGTTCTTC.

This chain joins TRBV30 and TRBJ1-6; no firm D call. Trimming left V 4 bases short and J 7 bases short, with 11 bases between. CDR1 and CDR2 from the germline V gene are GTSNPN and SVGIG (reference sequence). The CDR3 spans 13 residues. The DNA for the CDR3 is TGTGCCTGGAAGGAGGGCGCGAATTCACCCCTCCACTTT. Translation gives CAWKEGANSPLHF.